The clone carrying this T cell receptor (beta chain) appeared once. This sample is part of a study of blood T cell repertoires in COVID-19. Study in general: The United States, Italy and Spain supplied acute and convalescent COVID-19 samples.

Germline V gene data show CDR1 as SGHRS and CDR2 as YFSETQ. V shed 6 bases and J shed 5 bases, with 15 bases lying between them. The CDR3 loop spans 15 amino acids. Per the original data handling: Reference gene primer amplification yielded estimated nucleated cell counts. Sequencing was performed with immunoSEQ multiplex PCR; in TCRdb, only in-frame clones are kept and a portion is missing. D and trimming come from the DNA, and the V and J calls and clone size come from that table. This table has 250,000 to 300,000 clones, about 83% appearing once. The sequenced sample was peripheral blood. The rearrangement links TRBV5-1 to TRBJ1-6; tentatively, D is TRBD1 (6 bases). The source is a man older than 75 with acute or convalescent COVID-19. The chain's CDR3 is CASTREGGDNSPLHF. The CDR3 nucleotides are TGCGCCAGCACCCGGGAGGGGGGAGATAATTCACCCCTCCACTTT.